This T cell receptor (beta chain) was recovered during a study of T cells in Graves' hyperthyroidism and ophthalmopathy. This clonotype came up many times. Its specificity is unknown. This CDR3 is 15 amino acids long. Trimming at V came to 2 bases and at J to 4 bases, leaving 7 bases not matched to a gene. CDR1 and CDR2 (germline): ENHRY, SYGVKD. Amplification of TCR beta CDR3 regions was performed using RNA transcripts as template. Carried out on the TCR CDR3, a first-round RT-PCR used the HTBI primer set. TCRdb fed the multiplex PCR reads into MiXCR, producing one record per CDR3 protein. Here the sample spans 500,000 to 600,000 distinct CDR3 sequences, 46% being singletons. Points from the study as a whole: Expanded thyroid clonotypes (above 0.001) were mostly also found in blood. A model of 13 V-J features distinguished ophthalmopathy from stable hyperthyroidism.

V and J are TRBV10-3 and TRBJ2-5; 7 nucleotides align to TRBD2. The material sequenced was peripheral blood or thyroid tissue (not recorded which). The clonotype originates from an adult woman with Graves' disease, either hyperthyroidism or ophthalmopathy (not recorded which). CDR3 protein: CAISERQGGRETQYF. CDR3 DNA: TGTGCCATCAGTGAGCGGCAGGGAGGGAGAGAGACCCAGTACTTC.